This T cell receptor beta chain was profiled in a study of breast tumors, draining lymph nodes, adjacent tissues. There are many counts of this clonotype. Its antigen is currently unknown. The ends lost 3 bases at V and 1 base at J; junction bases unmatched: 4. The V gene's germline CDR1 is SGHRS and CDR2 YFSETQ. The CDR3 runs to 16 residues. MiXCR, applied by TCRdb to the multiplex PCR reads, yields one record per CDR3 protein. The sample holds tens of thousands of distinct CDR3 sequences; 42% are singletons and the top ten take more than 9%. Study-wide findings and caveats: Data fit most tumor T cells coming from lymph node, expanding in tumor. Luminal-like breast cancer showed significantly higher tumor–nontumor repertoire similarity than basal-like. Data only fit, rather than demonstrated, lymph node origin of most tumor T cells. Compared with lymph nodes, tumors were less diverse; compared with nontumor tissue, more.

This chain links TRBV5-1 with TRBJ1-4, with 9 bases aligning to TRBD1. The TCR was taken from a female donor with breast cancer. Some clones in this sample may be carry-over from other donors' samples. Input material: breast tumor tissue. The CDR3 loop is CASSWGQGGTNEKLFF. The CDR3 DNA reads TGCGCCAGCAGCTGGGGACAGGGTGGAACTAATGAAAAACTGTTTTTT.